Listed below are T cell receptor beta chains from one sample, sequenced in a study of Ad26.COV2.S vaccination and SARS-CoV-2 variants. TCRdb's copy holds only in-frame clones and misses some; the assay was immunoSEQ multiplex PCR. The sample lists 120,000 to 150,000 clones; roughly 90% were seen once. Material: peripheral blood, obtained after recovery from COVID-19. The receptors come from a human donor who had recovered from COVID-19. Both conserved end residues are part of each CDR3. The D gene is left open where the match is weak. Size is stated for part of the rows, as once, few or many counts, or as a class when the clone is expanded.

CDR3 protein: CASSLGGGEAFF
CDR3 DNA: TGTGCCAGCAGTTTAGGCGGGGGGGAAGCTTTCTTT
clone size: NA
V gene: TRBV28
J gene: TRBJ1-1
D gene: NA

CDR3 protein: CASRYGPSFGEQFF
CDR3 DNA: TGTGCCAGCAGATACGGTCCTAGCTTCGGTGAGCAGTTCTTC
clone size: NA
V gene: TRBV6-2/TRBV6-3
J gene: TRBJ2-1
D gene: NA

CDR3 protein: CASSEGYWRKDTEAFF
CDR3 DNA: TGTGCCAGTAGCGAAGGGTACTGGCGTAAGGACACTGAAGCTTTCTTT
clone size: NA
V gene: TRBV19
J gene: TRBJ1-1
D gene: NA

CDR3 protein: CASSLGTGIAGELFF
CDR3 DNA: TGTGCCAGCAGCCTTGGGACAGGGATCGCCGGGGAGCTGTTTTTT
clone size: NA
V gene: TRBV13
J gene: TRBJ2-2
D gene: TRBD1

CDR3 protein: CASSIGRINYGYTF
CDR3 DNA: TGTGCCAGTAGTATCGGTAGAATTAACTATGGCTACACCTTC
clone size: NA
V gene: TRBV19
J gene: TRBJ1-2
D gene: NA

CDR3 protein: CASSTPRGAIHEQYF
CDR3 DNA: TGTGCCAGTAGTACTCCTCGGGGCGCGATCCACGAGCAGTACTTC
clone size: once
V gene: TRBV19
J gene: TRBJ2-7
D gene: NA

CDR3 protein: CASSRWTGVNEKLFF
CDR3 DNA: TGTGCCAGCAGCCGGTGGACAGGAGTTAATGAAAAACTGTTTTTT
clone size: once
V gene: TRBV14
J gene: TRBJ1-4
D gene: TRBD1

CDR3 protein: CASSESGGLRYEQYF
CDR3 DNA: TGTGCCAGCAGTGAATCCGGGGGGTTAAGATACGAGCAGTACTTC
clone size: NA
V gene: TRBV25-1
J gene: TRBJ2-7
D gene: TRBD2

CDR3 protein: CASSFMGSTEAFF
CDR3 DNA: TGTGCCAGCAGCTTTATGGGGAGCACTGAAGCTTTCTTT
clone size: NA
V gene: TRBV7-2
J gene: TRBJ1-1
D gene: NA

CDR3 protein: CASSLGPGAEAFF
CDR3 DNA: TGTGCCAGCAGCTTAGGACCGGGTGCTGAAGCTTTCTTT
clone size: NA
V gene: TRBV7-9
J gene: TRBJ1-1
D gene: NA

CDR3 protein: CAISESVRAQPQHF
CDR3 DNA: TGTGCCATCAGTGAGTCAGTGAGGGCTCAGCCCCAGCATTTT
clone size: few
V gene: TRBV10-3
J gene: TRBJ1-5
D gene: NA

CDR3 protein: CASSLVFGRGGYNEQFF
CDR3 DNA: TGTGCCAGCAGCTTAGTGTTCGGCCGGGGGGGGTACAATGAGCAGTTCTTC
clone size: NA
V gene: TRBV7-2
J gene: TRBJ2-1
D gene: TRBD2

CDR3 protein: CASSFWPGTSGNNEQFF
CDR3 DNA: TGTGCCAGCAGCTTTTGGCCGGGGACTAGCGGAAACAATGAGCAGTTCTTC
clone size: NA
V gene: TRBV11-2
J gene: TRBJ2-1
D gene: TRBD2

CDR3 protein: CASSLRTDYNSPLHF
CDR3 DNA: TGCGCCAGCAGCTTGAGGACGGACTATAATTCACCCCTCCACTTT
clone size: NA
V gene: TRBV5-1
J gene: TRBJ1-6
D gene: NA

CDR3 protein: CAIRKELLGNSPLHF
CDR3 DNA: TGTGCCATCAGGAAGGAACTCTTGGGGAATTCACCCCTCCACTTT
clone size: NA
V gene: TRBV10-3
J gene: TRBJ1-6
D gene: NA

CDR3 protein: CASSLAGTNTEAFF
CDR3 DNA: TGTGCCAGCAGCTTAGCGGGGACGAACACTGAAGCTTTCTTT
clone size: NA
V gene: TRBV7-2
J gene: TRBJ1-1
D gene: NA

CDR3 protein: CSVDEGSYNEQFF
CDR3 DNA: TGCAGCGTTGACGAGGGCTCCTACAATGAGCAGTTCTTC
clone size: few
V gene: TRBV29-1
J gene: TRBJ2-1
D gene: NA

CDR3 protein: CASSSDRGRRNYGYTF
CDR3 DNA: TGTGCCAGCAGCTCGGACAGGGGGCGTCGGAACTATGGCTACACCTTC
clone size: NA
V gene: TRBV7-2
J gene: TRBJ1-2
D gene: TRBD1

CDR3 protein: CASSSETSSYNEQFF
CDR3 DNA: TGTGCCAGCAGCTCCGAAACCAGCTCCTACAATGAGCAGTTCTTC
clone size: NA
V gene: TRBV5-4
J gene: TRBJ2-1
D gene: NA

CDR3 protein: CASSRTGTFYEQYF
CDR3 DNA: TGTGCCAGCAGTAGGACAGGGACTTTCTACGAGCAGTACTTC
clone size: NA
V gene: TRBV27
J gene: TRBJ2-7
D gene: TRBD1

CDR3 protein: CASSQVYRGGTDGDTQYF
CDR3 DNA: TGTGCCAGCAGCCAAGTTTACCGCGGGGGGACCGATGGGGATACGCAGTATTTT
clone size: NA
V gene: TRBV14
J gene: TRBJ2-3
D gene: TRBD2

CDR3 protein: CASRGVDSNQPQHF
CDR3 DNA: TGTGCCAGCAGGGGGGTGGATAGCAATCAGCCCCAGCATTTT
clone size: few
V gene: TRBV27
J gene: TRBJ1-5
D gene: NA

CDR3 protein: CASPLNQGAQDRSGYTF
CDR3 DNA: TGTGCCAGCCCCTTAAACCAGGGGGCGCAGGACAGAAGTGGCTACACCTTC
clone size: NA
V gene: TRBV18
J gene: TRBJ1-2
D gene: TRBD1

CDR3 protein: CSATSEETQYF
CDR3 DNA: TGCAGTGCAACTAGCGAGGAGACCCAGTACTTC
clone size: NA
V gene: TRBV20-1
J gene: TRBJ2-5
D gene: TRBD2

CDR3 protein: CASSPSVGVTNTEAFF
CDR3 DNA: TGTGCCAGCAGCCCATCCGTGGGGGTTACGAACACTGAAGCTTTCTTT
clone size: NA
V gene: TRBV7-9
J gene: TRBJ1-1
D gene: NA

CDR3 protein: CASSYPGGRSYEQYF
CDR3 DNA: TGTGCCAGCAGTTACCCGGGAGGGCGGAGCTACGAGCAGTACTTC
clone size: NA
V gene: TRBV6-2/TRBV6-3
J gene: TRBJ2-7
D gene: TRBD2

CDR3 protein: CAWRGTTTNTGELFF
CDR3 DNA: TGTGCCTGGAGGGGGACTACAACTAACACCGGGGAGCTGTTTTTT
clone size: NA
V gene: TRBV30
J gene: TRBJ2-2
D gene: TRBD2

CDR3 protein: CASSRAGNTEAFF
CDR3 DNA: TGTGCCAGCAGCAGGGCTGGGAACACTGAAGCTTTCTTT
clone size: NA
V gene: TRBV12-3/TRBV12-4
J gene: TRBJ1-1
D gene: NA

CDR3 protein: CASSATSGGRYEQYF
CDR3 DNA: TGTGCCAGCAGTGCGACTAGCGGGGGGAGATACGAGCAGTACTTC
clone size: NA
V gene: TRBV2
J gene: TRBJ2-7
D gene: TRBD2

CDR3 protein: CASSYRPGGDEQYF
CDR3 DNA: TGTGCCAGCAGTTACCGCCCGGGAGGGGACGAGCAGTACTTC
clone size: NA
V gene: TRBV6-2/TRBV6-3
J gene: TRBJ2-7
D gene: TRBD2

CDR3 protein: CASSMQAGPQPQHF
CDR3 DNA: TGTGCCAGTAGTATGCAGGCGGGTCCTCAGCCCCAGCATTTT
clone size: NA
V gene: TRBV19
J gene: TRBJ1-5
D gene: NA

CDR3 protein: CASSIGTGGQPQHF
CDR3 DNA: TGCGCCAGCAGCATCGGGACAGGTGGACAGCCCCAGCATTTT
clone size: NA
V gene: TRBV5-1
J gene: TRBJ1-5
D gene: TRBD1

CDR3 protein: CASSPDGVGYGYTF
CDR3 DNA: TGTGCCAGCTCACCAGACGGGGTGGGCTATGGCTACACCTTC
clone size: NA
V gene: TRBV18
J gene: TRBJ1-2
D gene: NA